This T cell receptor (beta chain) originates from a study of blood T cell repertoires in COVID-19. Study-level background: Sites in the United States, Italy and Spain provided acute and convalescent COVID-19 samples. T cells, B-cell-depleted T cells, or PBMCs supplied cDNA or gDNA.

The germline V gene has CDR1 SGHRS and CDR2 YFSETQ. V lost 3 bases to trimming and J lost 3 bases, with 7 bases between them. The CDR3 consists of 13 residues. Per the study methods: The assay estimated nucleated cells by amplifying reference gene primers. Assay: immunoSEQ multiplex PCR; the TCRdb copy retains only in-frame clones and omits some. That table supplies the V and J calls and clone size; D and trimming were determined from the DNA. In the table there are around 260,000 clones, around 90% of which are singletons. The chain couples TRBV5-1 to TRBJ1-5; D remains ambiguous. The source of this sequence is a woman aged 40-49 years who had recovered from COVID-19. The sample was peripheral blood. CDR3 in DNA: TGCGCCAGCAGCTCAACTCTCAATCAGCCCCAGCATTTT. It is translated as CASSSTLNQPQHF.